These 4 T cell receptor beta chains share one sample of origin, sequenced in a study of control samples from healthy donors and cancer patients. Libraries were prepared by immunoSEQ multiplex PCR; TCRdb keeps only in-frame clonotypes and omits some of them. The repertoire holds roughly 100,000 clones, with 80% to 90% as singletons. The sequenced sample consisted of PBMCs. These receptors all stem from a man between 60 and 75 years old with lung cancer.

This CDR3 reads CASSPEEGVYGYTF. CDR3 DNA: TGTGCCAGCAGCCCGGAGGAGGGGGTCTATGGCTACACCTTC. V usage is TRBV3-1 (or the pseudogene TRBV3-2) and J usage is TRBJ1-2; weak D call: TRBD1 (6 bases). CDR3 length: 14 amino acids. Germline V gene lookup returns CDR1 LGHDT and CDR2 YNNKEL (reference sequence). V lost 4 bases and J 4 bases, leaving 13 bases between the germline ends.

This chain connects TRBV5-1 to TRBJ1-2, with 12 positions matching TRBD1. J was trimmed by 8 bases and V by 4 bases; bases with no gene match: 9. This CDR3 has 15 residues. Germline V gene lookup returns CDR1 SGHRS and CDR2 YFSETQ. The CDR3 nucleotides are TGCGCCAGCAGCCCCGCCGGGACAGGGGGCCGGGGCTACACCTTC. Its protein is CASSPAGTGGRGYTF.

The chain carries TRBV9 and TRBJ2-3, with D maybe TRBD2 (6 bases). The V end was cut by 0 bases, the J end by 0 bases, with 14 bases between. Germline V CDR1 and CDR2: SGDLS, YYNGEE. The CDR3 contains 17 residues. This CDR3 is CASSVEGLTSSTDTQYF. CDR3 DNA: TGTGCCAGCAGCGTAGAGGGACTCACATCTAGCACAGATACGCAGTATTTT. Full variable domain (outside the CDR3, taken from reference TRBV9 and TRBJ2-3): DSGVTQTPKHLITATGQRVTLRCSPRSGDLSVYWYQQSLDQGLQFLIQYYNGEERAKGNILERFSAQQFPDLHSELNLSSLELGDSALYFCASSVEGLTSSTDTQYFGPGTRLTVL.

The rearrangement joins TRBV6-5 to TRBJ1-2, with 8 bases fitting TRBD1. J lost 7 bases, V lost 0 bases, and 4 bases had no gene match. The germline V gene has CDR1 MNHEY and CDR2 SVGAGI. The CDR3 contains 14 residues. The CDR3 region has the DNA TGTGCCAGCAGTTACTCGGACAGGGCCGGTGGCTACACCTTC. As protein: CASSYSDRAGGYTF.